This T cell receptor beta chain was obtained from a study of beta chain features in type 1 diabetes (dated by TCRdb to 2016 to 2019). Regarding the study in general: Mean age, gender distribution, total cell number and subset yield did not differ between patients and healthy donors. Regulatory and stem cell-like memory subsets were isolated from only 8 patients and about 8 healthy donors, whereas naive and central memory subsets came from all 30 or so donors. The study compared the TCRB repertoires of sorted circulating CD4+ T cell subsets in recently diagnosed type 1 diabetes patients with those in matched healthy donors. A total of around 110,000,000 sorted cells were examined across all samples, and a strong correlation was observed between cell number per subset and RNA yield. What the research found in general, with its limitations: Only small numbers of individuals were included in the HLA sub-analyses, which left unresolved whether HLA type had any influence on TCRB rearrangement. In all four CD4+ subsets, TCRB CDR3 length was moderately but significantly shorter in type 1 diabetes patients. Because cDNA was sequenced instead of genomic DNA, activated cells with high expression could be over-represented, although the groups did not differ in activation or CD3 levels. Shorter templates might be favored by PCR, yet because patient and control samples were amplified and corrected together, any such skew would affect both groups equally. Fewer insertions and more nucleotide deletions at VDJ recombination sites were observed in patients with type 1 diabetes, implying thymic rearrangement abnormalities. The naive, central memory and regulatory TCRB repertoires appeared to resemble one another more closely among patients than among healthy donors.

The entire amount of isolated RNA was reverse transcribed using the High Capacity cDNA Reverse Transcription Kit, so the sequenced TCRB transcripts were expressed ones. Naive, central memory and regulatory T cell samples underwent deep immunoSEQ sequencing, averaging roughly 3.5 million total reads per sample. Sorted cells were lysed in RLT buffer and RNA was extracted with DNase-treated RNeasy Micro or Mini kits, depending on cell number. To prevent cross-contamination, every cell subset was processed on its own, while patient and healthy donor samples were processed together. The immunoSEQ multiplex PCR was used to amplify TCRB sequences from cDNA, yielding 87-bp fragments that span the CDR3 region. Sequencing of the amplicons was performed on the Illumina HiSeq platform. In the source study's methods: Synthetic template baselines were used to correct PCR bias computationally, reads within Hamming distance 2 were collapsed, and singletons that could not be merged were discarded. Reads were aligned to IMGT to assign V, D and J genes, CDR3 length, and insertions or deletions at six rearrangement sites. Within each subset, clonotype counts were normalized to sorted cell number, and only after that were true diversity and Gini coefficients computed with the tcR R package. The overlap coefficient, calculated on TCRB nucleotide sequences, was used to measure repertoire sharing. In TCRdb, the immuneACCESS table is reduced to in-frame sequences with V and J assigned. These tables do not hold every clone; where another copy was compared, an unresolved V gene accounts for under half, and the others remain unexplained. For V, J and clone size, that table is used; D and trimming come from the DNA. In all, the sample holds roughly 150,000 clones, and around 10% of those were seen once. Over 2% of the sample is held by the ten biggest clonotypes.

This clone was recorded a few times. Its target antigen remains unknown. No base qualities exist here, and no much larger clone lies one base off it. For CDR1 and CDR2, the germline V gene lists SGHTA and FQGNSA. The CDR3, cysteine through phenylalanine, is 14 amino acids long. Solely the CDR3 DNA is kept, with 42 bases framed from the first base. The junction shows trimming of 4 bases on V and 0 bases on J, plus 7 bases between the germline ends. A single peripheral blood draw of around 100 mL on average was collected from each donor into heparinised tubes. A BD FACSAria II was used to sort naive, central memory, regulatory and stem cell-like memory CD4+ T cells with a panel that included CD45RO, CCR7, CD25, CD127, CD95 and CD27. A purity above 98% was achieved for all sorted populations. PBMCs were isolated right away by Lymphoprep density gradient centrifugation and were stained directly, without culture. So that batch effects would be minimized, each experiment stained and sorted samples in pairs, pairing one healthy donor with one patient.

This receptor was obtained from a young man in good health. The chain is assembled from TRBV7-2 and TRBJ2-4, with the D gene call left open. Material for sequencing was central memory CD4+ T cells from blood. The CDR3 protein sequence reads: CASSSYGAKNIQYF. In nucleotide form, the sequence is TGTGCCAGCAGCTCCTACGGAGCCAAAAACATTCAGTACTTC. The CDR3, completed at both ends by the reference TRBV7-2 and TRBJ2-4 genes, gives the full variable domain GAGVSQSPSNKVTEKGKDVELRCDPISGHTALYWYRQSLGQGLEFLIYFQGNSAPDKSGLPSDRFSAERTGGSVSTLTIQRTQQEDSAVYLCASSSYGAKNIQYFGAGTRLSVL.